The present entry profiles one T cell receptor (beta chain) with its context. Its matching antigen is unknown. The CDR3 length is 12 residues. The V and J ends lost 6 bases and 0 bases respectively, with 6 bases between them. CDR1 is MDHEN and CDR2 is SYDVKM in the germline V gene. This specimen comes from a study of cytomegalovirus exposure and HLA in healthy donors. Use of 60 Vbeta and 13 Jbeta primers characterized the PCR. Only in-frame clones appear in the TCRdb table, and some are missing; sequencing was by immunoSEQ multiplex PCR. This table lists some 200,000 clones. Study results and limitations: Cytomegalovirus association was listed for 164 TCR beta chains. One variant, a missense change in DCLRE1C, was linked in a later analysis to TCR beta V- and J-gene trimming. Among the sequence variants, a highly shared cluster was likely an artifact of sequencing.

Sequencing was carried out using PBMCs. The sequence came from a woman under 30 in good health and CMV-seropositive. The V call is TRBV28, the J call TRBJ2-7, with D unclear. The CDR3 is CASRQSSYEQYF. The DNA for the CDR3 is TGTGCCAGCAGACAGAGCTCCTACGAGCAGTACTTC. Filled out from reference TRBV28 and TRBJ2-7, the complete variable domain reads DVKVTQSSRYLVKRTGEKVFLECVQDMDHENMFWYRQDPGLGLRLIYFSYDVKMKEKGDIPEGYSVSREKKERFSLILESASTNQTSMYLCASRQSSYEQYFGPGTRLTVT.